This passage covers 4 T cell receptor beta chains from one sample sequenced in a study of blood T cell repertoires in COVID-19. TCRdb keeps only in-frame clones here, not all; method: immunoSEQ multiplex PCR. Seen here are roughly 450,000 clones, roughly 91% observed once, and the top ten hold approximately 0.65%. The sequenced material came from PBMCs or T cells enriched from blood (not recorded which). Receptor source: a young man who had recovered from COVID-19.

This chain connects TRBV6-5 to TRBJ1-2; tentatively, D is TRBD1 (6 bases). The CDR3 sequence is 14 residues long. Trimming shortened V by 5 bases and J by 7 bases, and 17 bases separated the two germline ends. The germline gives CDR1 MNHEY, CDR2 SVGAGI. Written as DNA, the CDR3 is TGTGCCAGCAGTCCGACAACAGGGACCTCTGGCTACACCTTC. The encoded protein is CASSPTTGTSGYTF.

The CDR3 here is CSVENRGENTDTQYF. The CDR3 DNA is TGCAGCGTTGAAAACAGGGGAGAAAACACAGATACGCAGTATTTT. The chain joins TRBV29-1 to TRBJ2-3, with 7 bases identical to TRBD1. With 2 bases clipped from V and 2 bases from J, the junction kept 7 bases outside the gene matches. This CDR3 contains 15 residues. Germline CDR1 and CDR2: SQVTM and ANQGSEA.

This clone was seen only once. CDR3 in amino acids: CAWSLKETQYF. DNA of the CDR3: TGTGCCTGGAGCTTAAAAGAGACCCAGTACTTC. The V call is TRBV30, the J call TRBJ2-5, with D hard to call. Germline-derived CDR1 and CDR2 are GTSNPN and SVGIG (reference sequence). The CDR3 runs 11 residues. Deletions cut 3 bases from V and 3 bases from J, with 5 bases between.

The chain uses TRBV30 and TRBJ1-5, with TRBD1 identical over 7 bases. Germline V gene sequence: CDR1 GTSNPN, CDR2 SVGIG (reference sequence). After removal of 0 bases from V and 4 bases from J, the junction contained 6 bases not matched to a gene. The CDR3 has 15 residues. The CDR3 DNA is TGTGCCTGGAGTGTAGCGGCAGGGGGGAATCAGCCCCAGCATTTT. It specifies CAWSVAAGGNQPQHF. Combining the CDR3 with reference TRBV30 and TRBJ1-5 gives the whole variable domain SQTIHQWPATLVQPVGSPLSLECTVEGTSNPNLYWYRQAAGRGLQLLFYSVGIGQISSEVPQNLSASRPQDRQFILSSKKLLLSDSGFYLCAWSVAAGGNQPQHFGDGTRLSIL.